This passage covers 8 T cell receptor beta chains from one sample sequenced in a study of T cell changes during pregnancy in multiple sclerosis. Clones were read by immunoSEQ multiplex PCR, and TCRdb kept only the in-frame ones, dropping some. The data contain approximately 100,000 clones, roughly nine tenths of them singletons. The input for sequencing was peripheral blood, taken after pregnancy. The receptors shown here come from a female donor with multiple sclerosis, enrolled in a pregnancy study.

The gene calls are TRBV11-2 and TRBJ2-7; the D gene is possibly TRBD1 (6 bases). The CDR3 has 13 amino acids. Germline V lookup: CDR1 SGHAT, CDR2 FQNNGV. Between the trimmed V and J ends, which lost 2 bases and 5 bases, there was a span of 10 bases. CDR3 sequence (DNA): TGTGCCAGCAGCTTATCGGACAGCCACGAGCAGTACTTC. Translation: CASSLSDSHEQYF.

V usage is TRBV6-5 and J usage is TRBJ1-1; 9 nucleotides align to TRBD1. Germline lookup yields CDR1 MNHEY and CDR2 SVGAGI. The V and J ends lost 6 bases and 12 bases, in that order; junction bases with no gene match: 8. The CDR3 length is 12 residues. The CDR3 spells CASSRDRGLTFF. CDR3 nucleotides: TGTGCCAGCAGCCGTGACAGGGGGTTAACTTTCTTT.

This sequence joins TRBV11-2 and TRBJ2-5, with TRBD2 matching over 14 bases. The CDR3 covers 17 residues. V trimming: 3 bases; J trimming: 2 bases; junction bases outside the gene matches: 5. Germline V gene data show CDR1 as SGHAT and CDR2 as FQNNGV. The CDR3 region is CASSFRLAGGIQETQYF. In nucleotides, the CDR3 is TGTGCCAGCAGCTTCAGACTAGCGGGGGGGATACAAGAGACCCAGTACTTC. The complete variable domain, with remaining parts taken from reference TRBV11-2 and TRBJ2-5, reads EAGVAQSPRYKIIEKRQSVAFWCNPISGHATLYWYQQILGQGPKLLIQFQNNGVVDDSQLPKDRFSAERLKGVDSTLKIQPAKLEDSAVYLCASSFRLAGGIQETQYFGPGTRLLVL.

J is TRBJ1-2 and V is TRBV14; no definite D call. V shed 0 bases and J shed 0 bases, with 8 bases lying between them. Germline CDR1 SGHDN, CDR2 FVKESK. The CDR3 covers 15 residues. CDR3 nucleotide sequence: TGTGCCAGCAGCCAAGATAACGTAGCTAACTATGGCTACACCTTC. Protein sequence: CASSQDNVANYGYTF.

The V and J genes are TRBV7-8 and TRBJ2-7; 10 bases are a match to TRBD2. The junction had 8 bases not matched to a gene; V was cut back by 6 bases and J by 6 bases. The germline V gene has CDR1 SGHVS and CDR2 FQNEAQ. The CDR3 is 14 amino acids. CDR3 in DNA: TGTGCCAGCAGTTCCCTAGCGGGGGAGTTCGAGCAGTACTTC. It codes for CASSSLAGEFEQYF.

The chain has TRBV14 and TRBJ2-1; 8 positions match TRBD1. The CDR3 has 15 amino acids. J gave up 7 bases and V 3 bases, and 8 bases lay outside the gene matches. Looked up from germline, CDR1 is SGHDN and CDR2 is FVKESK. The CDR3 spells CASSHTGTGLNEQFF. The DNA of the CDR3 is TGTGCCAGCAGCCATACCGGGACAGGCCTAAATGAGCAGTTCTTC.

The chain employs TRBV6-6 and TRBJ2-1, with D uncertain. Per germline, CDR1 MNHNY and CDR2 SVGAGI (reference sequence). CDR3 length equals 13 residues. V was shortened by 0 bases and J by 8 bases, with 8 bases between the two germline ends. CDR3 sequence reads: CASSYSTDYEQFF. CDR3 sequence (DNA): TGTGCCAGCAGTTACTCGACTGATTATGAGCAGTTCTTC.

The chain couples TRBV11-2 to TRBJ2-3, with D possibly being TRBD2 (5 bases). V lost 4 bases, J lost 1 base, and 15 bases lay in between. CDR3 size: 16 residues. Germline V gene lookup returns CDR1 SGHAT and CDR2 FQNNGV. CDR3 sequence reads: CASSSQTGVGTDTQYF. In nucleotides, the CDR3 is TGTGCCAGCAGCTCCCAGACCGGGGTTGGCACAGATACGCAGTATTTT.